One and the same sample provided the 8 T cell receptor beta chains below, sequenced in a study of spatial heterogeneity in lung cancer. Points from the study as a whole: Tumoral mutation counts were tracked by counts of expanded intratumoral alpha and beta TCRs.

Their antigen targets remain unknown. The time point: sample taken at primary tumor resection. TCRdb re-derived calls from the 5' RACE reads in MiXCR, one entry per CDR3 protein. The profile shows around 7,500 distinct CDR3 sequences, approximately 14% of them singletons. The sequencing used lung tumor tissue, collected at surgery. The receptors come from a male donor with early-stage non-small cell lung cancer.

This clonotype was counted at least ten times. This beta chain is an unintended read in a library built for alpha chains; its size means little. V gene TRBV2 combines with J gene TRBJ1-5; D gene uncertain. V was cut by 3 bases and J by 7 bases, with 19 bases left in between. The CDR3 runs 16 residues. Looked up from germline, CDR1 is SNHLY and CDR2 is FYNNEI. The CDR3 bases are TGTGCCAGCAGTGATCGCCAGTCGAGGACGGAACAGCCCCAGCATTTT. This gives the protein CASSDRQSRTEQPQHF.

By sample share, this clonotype is medium-sized. This beta chain was picked up by a library intended for alpha chains and is off target, so its count carries little meaning. V gene TRBV20-1 combines with J gene TRBJ2-1; D is uncertain. The ends were cut back, 6 bases at V and 0 bases at J, with 12 bases in the middle. CDR3 length: 14 residues. Germline V gene lookup returns CDR1 DFQATT and CDR2 SNEGSKA (reference sequence). CDR3 in amino acids: CSARSESSYNEQFF. The CDR3 nucleotides read TGCAGTGCCCGTAGTGAGAGCTCCTACAATGAGCAGTTCTTC.

In its sample, this clonotype ranks as large (0.1 to 1%). Because this beta chain is a stray read in a library intended to capture alpha chains, its abundance should not be given much weight. This chain joins TRBV7-2 and TRBJ1-5; D unresolved. This CDR3 comprises 13 residues. Trimming removed 4 bases at V and 10 bases at J, with 14 bases between. Looked up from germline, CDR1 is SGHTA and CDR2 is FQGNSA. CDR3 in DNA: TGTGCCAGCAGCTCTAATCCGGAGGGACCCCAGCATTTT. Its translation: CASSSNPEGPQHF.

This clonotype showed up many times. Since it is a stray read in a library aimed at alpha chains, this beta chain has a size that is not meaningful. This chain connects TRBV7-9 to TRBJ1-5; 8 bases align to TRBD1. Trimming cost V 1 base and J 4 bases; bases outside gene matches: 6. The CDR3 has 16 residues. Germline V gene lookup returns CDR1 SEHNR and CDR2 FQNEAQ (reference sequence). CDR3 in DNA: TGTGCCAGCAGCTTAGGGGGTACAGGGGGAAATCAGCCCCAGCATTTT. Translation: CASSLGGTGGNQPQHF.

This clonotype was found many times. A library prepared for alpha chains yielded this beta chain as an off-target read; its size is of little meaning. The V gene is TRBV13, the J gene TRBJ2-3; no firm D call. The germline gives CDR1 PRHDT, CDR2 FYEKMQ (reference sequence). Trimming pared 5 bases from V and 6 bases from J, leaving 9 bases between. CDR3 length equals 12 residues. The CDR3 DNA follows: TGTGCCAGCAGCACCCGCTCCGATACGCAGTATTTT. This gives the protein CASSTRSDTQYF. Full variable domain (rest looked up from reference TRBV13 and TRBJ2-3): AAGVIQSPRHLIKEKRETATLKCYPIPRHDTVYWYQQGPGQDPQFLISFYEKMQSDKGSIPDRFSAQQFSDYHSELNMSSLELGDSALYFCASSTRSDTQYFGPGTRLTVL.

This clonotype turned up a few times. In a library made to pick up alpha chains, this beta chain is a stray read with a size that means little. The chain is built from TRBV20-1 and TRBJ2-7; 8 bases align to TRBD2. The CDR3 is made up of 13 amino acids. V shed 3 bases and J 4 bases; nucleotides not matched to a gene: 5. Germline V gene sequence: CDR1 DFQATT, CDR2 SNEGSKA (reference sequence). CDR3 region: CSASGLAGYEQYF. In DNA form, the CDR3 reads TGCAGTGCTAGCGGACTAGCTGGGTACGAGCAGTACTTC.

Relative to its sample, this clonotype is medium-sized. Since the library was made to target alpha chains, this beta chain is a stray read and its abundance is not meaningful. This chain connects TRBV9 to TRBJ2-7, with D possibly TRBD2 on 5 matching bases. There are 13 residues in the CDR3. CDR1 and CDR2 from the germline V gene are SGDLS and YYNGEE. V gave up 4 bases and J gave up 4 bases, with 12 bases separating them. Written as DNA, the CDR3 is TGTGCCAGCAGCCCGGAGGTGGGATACGAGCAGTACTTC. Translated, it gives CASSPEVGYEQYF. Together with reference TRBV9 and TRBJ2-7, the CDR3 gives the full variable domain: DSGVTQTPKHLITATGQRVTLRCSPRSGDLSVYWYQQSLDQGLQFLIQYYNGEERAKGNILERFSAQQFPDLHSELNLSSLELGDSALYFCASSPEVGYEQYFGPGTRLTVT.

This clonotype rates as medium-sized. Since it is a stray read in a library aimed at alpha chains, this beta chain has a size that is not meaningful. The chain has TRBV29-1 and TRBJ2-7; D is perhaps TRBD1 (5 bases). CDR1 and CDR2 from the germline V gene are SQVTM and ANQGSEA. V lost 4 bases and J lost 3, with 10 bases in between. The CDR3 spans 12 residues. Here the CDR3 DNA reads TGCAGCGTTGTTGGACAAATCTACGAGCAGTACTTC. Translated: CSVVGQIYEQYF.